This TCR beta chain is from a study of graft-versus-host responses after intestinal transplantation. Study-level background: Multivisceral, liver-intestinal, or isolated intestinal transplants were given to recipients. Anti-thymocyte globulin induction, then tacrolimus and steroids for roughly 3 years, went to all recipients.

Only in-frame clones appear in the TCRdb table, and some are missing; sequencing was by immunoSEQ multiplex PCR. The sample comprises approximately 100,000 clones, roughly 88% of which are singletons, and 1.4% rests with the top ten. The germline gives CDR1 MNHEY, CDR2 SMNVEV (reference sequence). This CDR3 contains 17 residues. J was trimmed by 2 bases and V by 3 bases; bases with no gene match: 10. The origin of this receptor is a human patient who received an intestinal transplant, so some T cells may come from the graft donor. V usage is TRBV27 and J usage is TRBJ1-2; 9 bases are a match to TRBD1. The specimen comprised PBMCs, sampled 255 days after intestinal transplant. Here the CDR3 reads CASSFTGQGGTNYGYTF. The CDR3 bases are TGTGCCAGCAGTTTCACGGGACAGGGAGGGACAAACTATGGCTACACCTTC.